The 9 T cell receptor beta chains in this list originate from one sample, sequenced in a study of T cells in women clearing cervical HPV infection. Repertoires were generated with immunoSEQ multiplex PCR, while TCRdb's copy carries only in-frame clones and drops some. This sample carries around 35,000 clones, with less than 2% going to the ten biggest clones. The material sequenced was blood buffy coat. These TCRs come from a woman between 18 and 70 years old with a cervical HPV16 infection that either progressed to CIN3+ or cleared (not recorded which).

Incomplete CDR3 DNA: TGTGCCAGCGTAAGAGGGGGCGGGGAG. This gives the protein CASVRGGGE. The complete CDR3 sequence is CASVRGGGELFF. This chain joins TRBV12-3 or TRBV12-4 and TRBJ2-2; the D gene is possibly TRBD1 (6 bases). Read data end 3 residues before the CDR3 end; the end is taken from the germline J gene. V lost 8 bases and J 7 bases, leaving 11 bases between the germline ends. The CDR3 has 12 amino acids.

A note on this clone: The DNA ends 3 residues before the CDR3 does, and the rest of the CDR3 is filled in from the germline J gene. J is TRBJ1-2 and V is TRBV11-1; D is uncertain. This CDR3 comprises 12 residues. From germline, CDR1 is SGHAT and CDR2 FQDESV (reference sequence). CDR3: CASSLEGYGYTF. The sequenced CDR3 bases are TGTGCCAGCAGCTTAGAGGGTTACGGC.

With respect to this clone: The read falls 3 residues short of the CDR3 end, and the missing part is taken from the germline J gene. The chain is built from TRBV10-2 and TRBJ2-1; D is possibly TRBD1 (7 bases). Per germline, CDR1 WSHSY and CDR2 SAAADI. Deletions cut 8 bases from V and 7 bases from J, with 21 bases between. The CDR3 consists of 15 residues. CDR3 loop: CASGGGSLTGNEQFF. The part of the CDR3 DNA that was read is TGCGCCAGCGGAGGGGGCTCCCTTACAGGGAATGAG.

About this clone itself: The read ends 3 residues early relative to the CDR3; the germline J gene fills the gap. The V call is TRBV19, the J call TRBJ1-1; 8 bases line up with TRBD1. Germline CDR1 LNHDA, CDR2 SQIVND (reference sequence). J lost 1 base, V lost 5 bases, and 9 bases had no gene match. The CDR3 sequence is 16 residues long. This CDR3 is CASSFPRGPANTEAFF. The sequenced part of the CDR3 DNA is TGTGCCAGTAGTTTCCCCAGGGGGCCGGCGAACACTGAA.

Comment on this clone: The read ends 3 residues early relative to the CDR3; the germline J gene fills the gap. The genes are TRBV20-1 and TRBJ2-1, with 7 bases fitting TRBD2. Germline CDR1 reads DFQATT; CDR2 reads SNEGSKA (reference sequence). The CDR3 has 15 amino acids. V lost 5 bases, J lost 3 bases, and 10 bases stayed unmatched. CDR3 amino acids: CSARTGPGGYNEQFF. Partial CDR3 DNA: TGCAGTGCTCGAACCGGGCCGGGGGGCTACAATGAG.

A note on this clone: Read sequence stops 3 residues before the CDR3 end, and the germline J gene provides the missing end. The rearrangement uses TRBV12-3 or TRBV12-4 and TRBJ1-6; 11 bases line up with TRBD1. V lost 5 bases and J lost 7; bases outside the gene matches: 4. The CDR3 contains 15 residues. Here the CDR3 reads CASSAGTGGNSPLHF. Partial CDR3 DNA: TGTGCCAGCAGTGCCGGGACAGGGGGAAATTCACCC.

Notes on this clone: Sequencing ends 3 residues short of the CDR3 end; the germline J gene provides the rest. This chain connects TRBV19 to TRBJ2-2, with TRBD1 matching over 8 bases. The V gene's germline CDR1 is LNHDA and CDR2 SQIVND (reference sequence). The length of the CDR3 is 12 residues. The part of the CDR3 DNA that was read is TGTGCCAGCCGGACAGGGAATTCACCG. This codes for CASRTGNSP. The complete CDR3 reads CASRTGNSPLFF.

As for this clone: Read data end 3 residues before the CDR3 end; the end is taken from the germline J gene. The chain is built from TRBV14 and TRBJ2-5; tentative D call: TRBD1 (6 bases). The CDR3 has 16 amino acids. CDR1 SGHDN and CDR2 FVKESK come from the germline V gene. V gave up 2 bases and J gave up 2 bases, with 15 bases separating them. The DNA read from the CDR3 is TGTGCCAGCAGCCAAAGGGTGAGACAGGCTCAAGAGACC. The encoded protein is CASSQRVRQAQET. In full, the CDR3 reads CASSQRVRQAQETQYF.

On this clone: With the read ending 3 residues before the CDR3 end, the germline J gene is used to fill in that end. The chain has TRBV2 and TRBJ1-2, with D maybe TRBD1 (6 bases). The CDR3 totals 12 residues. The germline V gene has CDR1 SNHLY and CDR2 FYNNEI. CDR3 DNA (partial): TGTGCCAGCAGGGGACCAGGGGTGGGC. Translating it yields CASRGPGVG. The whole CDR3 protein reads CASRGPGVGYTF.